Sequencing of this T cell receptor beta chain was carried out in a study of T-cell memory formation after mild COVID-19. This clonotype showed up just a few times. TCRdb reprocessed the 5' RACE reads via MiXCR and lists one record per CDR3 protein. Among 350,000 to 500,000 distinct CDR3 sequences, about a sixth were seen once, and the ten largest hold 20% to 25%. The CDR3 runs to 15 residues. CDR1 and CDR2 from the germline V gene are SGHTA and FQGNSA. The J segment lost 5 bases and the V segment lost 5 bases, leaving 6 bases of the junction unmatched. Sequencing used PBMCs or a T cell subset sorted from them (not recorded which). The source of this sequence is a man between 18 and 29 years old who had mild COVID-19 (a few samples of this study predate the infection). Cell type and time point are not known. The chain links TRBV7-2 to TRBJ2-2, with TRBD1 identical over 9 bases. The CDR3 bases are TGTGCCAGCAGCACAGGGGGCTTAAGGACCGGGGAGCTGTTTTTT. Protein: CASSTGGLRTGELFF.